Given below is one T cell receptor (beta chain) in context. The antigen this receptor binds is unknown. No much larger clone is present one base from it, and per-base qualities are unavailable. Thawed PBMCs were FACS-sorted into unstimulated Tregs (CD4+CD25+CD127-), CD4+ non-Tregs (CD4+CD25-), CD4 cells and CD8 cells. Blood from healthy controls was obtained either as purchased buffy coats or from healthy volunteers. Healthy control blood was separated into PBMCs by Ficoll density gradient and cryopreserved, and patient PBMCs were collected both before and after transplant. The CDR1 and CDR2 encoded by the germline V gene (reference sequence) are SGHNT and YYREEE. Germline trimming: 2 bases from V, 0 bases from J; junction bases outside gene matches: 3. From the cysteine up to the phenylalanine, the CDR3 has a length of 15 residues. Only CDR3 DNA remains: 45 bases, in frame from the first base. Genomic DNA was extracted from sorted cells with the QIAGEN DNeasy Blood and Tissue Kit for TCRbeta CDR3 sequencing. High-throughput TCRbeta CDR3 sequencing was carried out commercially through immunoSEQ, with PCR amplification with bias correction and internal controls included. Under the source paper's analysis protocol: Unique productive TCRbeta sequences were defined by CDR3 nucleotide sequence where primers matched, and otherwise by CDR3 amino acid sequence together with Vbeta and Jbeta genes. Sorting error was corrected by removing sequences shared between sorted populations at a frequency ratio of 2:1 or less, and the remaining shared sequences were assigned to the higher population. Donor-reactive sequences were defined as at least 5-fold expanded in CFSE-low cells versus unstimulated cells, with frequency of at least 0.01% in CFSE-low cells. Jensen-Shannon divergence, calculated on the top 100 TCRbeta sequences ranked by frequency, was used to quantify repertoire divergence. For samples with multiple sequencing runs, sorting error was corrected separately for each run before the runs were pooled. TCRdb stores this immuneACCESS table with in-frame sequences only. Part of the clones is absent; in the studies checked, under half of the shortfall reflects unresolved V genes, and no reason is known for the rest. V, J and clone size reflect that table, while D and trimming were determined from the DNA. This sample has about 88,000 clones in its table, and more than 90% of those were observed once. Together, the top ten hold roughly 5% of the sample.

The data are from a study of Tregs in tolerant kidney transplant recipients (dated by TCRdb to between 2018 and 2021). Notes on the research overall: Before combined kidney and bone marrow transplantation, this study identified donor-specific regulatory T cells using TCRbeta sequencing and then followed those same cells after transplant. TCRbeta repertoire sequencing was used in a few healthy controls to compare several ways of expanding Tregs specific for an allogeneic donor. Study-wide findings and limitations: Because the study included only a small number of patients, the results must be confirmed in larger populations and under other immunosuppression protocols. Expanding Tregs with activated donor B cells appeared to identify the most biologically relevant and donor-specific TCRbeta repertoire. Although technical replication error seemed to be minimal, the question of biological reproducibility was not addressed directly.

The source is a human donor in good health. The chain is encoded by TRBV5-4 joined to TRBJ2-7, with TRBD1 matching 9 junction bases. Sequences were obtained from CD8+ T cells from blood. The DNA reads TGTGCCAGCAGCTTAGGACAGGGGTTCTCCTACGAGCAGTACTTC. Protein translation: CASSLGQGFSYEQYF.